The 11 T cell receptor beta chains below come from one sample, sequenced in a study of shared clonotypes between healthy human individuals. The table came from immunoSEQ multiplex PCR; TCRdb's copy has only in-frame clones and leaves some out. The table has hundreds of thousands of clones, approximately 74% seen once. The specimen sequenced was memory CD4+ T cells sorted from blood. Subset reported: CD45RA-negative fraction. The receptor set was obtained from a woman aged 25-40 years in good health.

Here the CDR3 DNA reads TGTGCCAGTAGTCCTTCGGGACTAGCGGGAGGTAGTGAGCAGTTCTTC. As protein: CASSPSGLAGGSEQFF. This chain connects TRBV19 to TRBJ2-1; 15 bases map to TRBD2. Germline trimming cut 5 bases from V and 9 bases from J; bases unmatched to any gene: 8. CDR3 length: 16 amino acids. In germline, CDR1 is LNHDA, CDR2 SQIVND (reference sequence).

This chain uses TRBV19 with TRBJ1-5; D might be TRBD1 (6 bases). This CDR3 has 12 amino acids. Germline V gene data show CDR1 as LNHDA and CDR2 as SQIVND (reference sequence). Trimming took 7 bases from V and 8 from J, leaving 12 bases between them. The CDR3 region has the DNA TGTGCCAGTAACCTAAAGGGGGAGCCCCAGCATTTT. It yields the protein CASNLKGEPQHF.

The chain combines TRBV28 with TRBJ2-7, with TRBD1 matching 8 bases. Germline values: CDR1 MDHEN, CDR2 SYDVKM. V lost 4 bases, J lost 2 bases, and 4 bases stayed unmatched. The length of the CDR3 is 14 residues. The CDR3 loop reads CASSSGGLTYEQYF. The CDR3 DNA follows: TGTGCCAGCAGTTCAGGGGGCCTTACCTACGAGCAGTACTTC.

This chain uses TRBV7-8 with TRBJ2-7; 11 bases are a match to TRBD2. Germline trimming cut 3 bases from V and 2 bases from J; bases unmatched to any gene: 3. CDR3 length: 15 residues. Germline V gives CDR1 SGHVS, CDR2 FQNEAQ. Here the CDR3 DNA reads TGTGCCAGCAGCTTGCTAGCGGGAGGCCCCTACGAGCAGTACTTC. The encoded protein is CASSLLAGGPYEQYF.

This clone was seen a few times. The genes are TRBV27 and TRBJ1-1; D is unclear. There are 13 residues in the CDR3. Looked up from germline, CDR1 is MNHEY and CDR2 is SMNVEV (reference sequence). The ends were cut back, 7 bases at V and 5 bases at J, with 14 bases in the middle. CDR3 sequence (DNA): TGTGCCAGCATCGGAGGTGGATGGACTGAAGCTTTCTTT. Translation: CASIGGGWTEAFF.

The genes are TRBV10-2 and TRBJ1-1; D is undetermined. Germline V gives CDR1 WSHSY, CDR2 SAAADI. The CDR3 length is 15 residues. Trimming removed 4 bases from V and 0 bases from J, with 12 bases in between. DNA for the CDR3: TGCGCCAGCAGTGGCCCCTTAGGAGTGAACACTGAAGCTTTCTTT. Encoded protein: CASSGPLGVNTEAFF.

CDR3 in amino acids: CASSRLDSSYNEQFF. As DNA, the CDR3 is TGCGCCAGCAGCCGACTTGATAGCTCCTACAATGAGCAGTTCTTC. The rearrangement joins TRBV5-1 to TRBJ2-1; D call uncertain. The CDR3 extends over 15 amino acids. Germline V gives CDR1 SGHRS, CDR2 YFSETQ. Trimming took 4 bases from V and 0 from J, leaving 11 bases between them.

V and J are TRBV7-9 and TRBJ2-5; D perhaps matches TRBD1 (5 bases). Germline-derived CDR1 and CDR2 are SEHNR and FQNEAQ (reference sequence). This CDR3 contains 14 residues. V was pared by 6 bases and J by 2 bases, with 13 bases between. CDR3 in DNA: TGTGCCAGCAGTCCAGGGCTACGACAAGAGACCCAGTACTTC. This sequence encodes CASSPGLRQETQYF.

This chain links TRBV27 with TRBJ2-1, with 10 bases that match TRBD2. The CDR3 has 13 amino acids. Looked up from germline, CDR1 is MNHEY and CDR2 is SMNVEV (reference sequence). V shed 10 bases, J shed 3 bases, and the junction held 3 bases outside the gene matches. DNA for the CDR3: TGTGCCATCCAGCGGGAGGGCTACAATGAGCAGTTCTTC. The encoded protein is CAIQREGYNEQFF.

The chain joins TRBV6-1 to TRBJ2-2; 14 nucleotides agree with TRBD2. CDR1 MNHNS and CDR2 SASEGT come from the germline V gene. This CDR3 has 17 amino acids. Losses at the gene ends were 2 bases for V and 5 bases for J; bases not matched to a gene: 4. CDR3 sequence: CASSESGLAGGTGELFF. The CDR3 nucleotides read TGTGCCAGCAGTGAAAGCGGACTAGCGGGGGGAACCGGGGAGCTGTTTTTT.

This clone has only a few counts. This chain links TRBV19 with TRBJ2-3; TRBD1 might be the D (5 bases). The V gene lost 0 bases and the J gene lost 1 base, with 14 bases spanning the gap. In germline, CDR1 is LNHDA, CDR2 SQIVND (reference sequence). The CDR3 has 17 amino acids. CDR3 nucleotides: TGTGCCAGTAGTATAGAAGAAGGGGTTAAGGGCACAGATACGCAGTATTTT. It yields the protein CASSIEEGVKGTDTQYF.